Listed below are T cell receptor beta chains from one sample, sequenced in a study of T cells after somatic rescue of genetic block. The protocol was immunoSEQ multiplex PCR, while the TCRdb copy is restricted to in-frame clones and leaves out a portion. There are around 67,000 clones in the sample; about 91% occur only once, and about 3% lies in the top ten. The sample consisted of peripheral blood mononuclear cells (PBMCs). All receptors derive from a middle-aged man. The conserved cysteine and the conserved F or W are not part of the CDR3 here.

CDR3: ASRGGSTDTQY
J: TRBJ2-3
V: TRBV5-1

CDR3: ASSTNRGRTDTQY
J: TRBJ2-3
V: TRBV27

CDR3: ASSDLVFRETQY
J: TRBJ2-5
V: TRBV28

CDR3: ASTPLGFYGYT
J: TRBJ1-2
V: TRBV6-1

CDR3: ASSLTGTNTGELF
J: TRBJ2-2
V: TRBV27

CDR3: ASSLLGGSSYEQY
J: TRBJ2-7
V: TRBV27

CDR3: ASSFSNREQF
J: TRBJ2-1
V: TRBV5-1

CDR3: ASSLEGRVGASGANVLT
J: TRBJ2-6
V: TRBV7-7

CDR3: ASSDTSGIRYGYT
J: TRBJ1-2
V: TRBV2

CDR3: ASSLVGQNTGELF
J: TRBJ2-2
V: TRBV5-5

CDR3: ASSQDRGLGEQY
J: TRBJ2-7
V: TRBV4-3

CDR3: ASSQGRGQDEKLF
J: TRBJ1-4
V: TRBV4-2

CDR3: ASSPDSAGYGYT
J: TRBJ1-2
V: TRBV5-1

CDR3: ASSGLANYNEQF
J: TRBJ2-1
V: TRBV7-9

CDR3: ASSPPPGGNEQF
J: TRBJ2-1
V: TRBV5-5

CDR3: ASRGTGASYEQY
J: TRBJ2-7
V: TRBV25-1

CDR3: ASSQGVRTSGSLVQF
J: TRBJ2-1
V: TRBV4-3

CDR3: ASSLSRGGTEAF
J: TRBJ1-1
V: TRBV27

CDR3: ASSLGDRGQETQY
J: TRBJ2-5
V: TRBV5-1

CDR3: ASSPWTSDTGELF
J: TRBJ2-2
V: TRBV18

CDR3: ASSLAGLSYEQY
J: TRBJ2-7
V: TRBV5-4

CDR3: AWIPPQGTGAPNEKLF
J: TRBJ1-4
V: TRBV30

CDR3: ASSLGRGYGYT
J: TRBJ1-2
V: TRBV28

CDR3: ASRTMGQPQH
J: TRBJ1-5
V: TRBV28

CDR3: ASSLTAGGTDTQY
J: TRBJ2-3
V: TRBV27

CDR3: ATSGGGVYTEAF
J: TRBJ1-1
V: TRBV15

CDR3: ASSLVGYEKLF
J: TRBJ1-4
V: TRBV7-9